Shown below are 14 T cell receptor beta chains from a single sample sequenced in a study of brain metastases from non-small cell lung cancer. The assay was immunoSEQ multiplex PCR, and TCRdb's table has in-frame clones only and misses some. This table has roughly 3,700 clones, 86% appearing once. Sample: primary lung tumor tissue. The receptors derive from a donor at least 40 years old with non-small cell lung cancer.

This clone showed up just once. V usage is TRBV2 and J usage is TRBJ2-2; tentatively, D is TRBD1 (5 bases). Deletions cut 5 bases from V and 1 base from J, with 11 bases between. The CDR3 covers 15 residues. Per the germline V gene, CDR1 is SNHLY and CDR2 is FYNNEI. CDR3 in amino acids: CASSLRTLNTGELFF. The CDR3 bases are TGTGCCAGCAGTTTAAGGACATTGAACACCGGGGAGCTGTTTTTT.

Regarding this clone: Germline is not matched at one junction end, which may reflect a read error. The chain carries TRBV7-2 and TRBJ1-1, with D possibly being TRBD1 (5 bases). This CDR3 region has 13 residues. Per germline, CDR1 SGHTA and CDR2 FQGNSA. The CDR3 coding sequence is TGTGCCAACAGCTTATGGGGCAACACTGAAGCTTTCTTT. Translating it yields CANSLWGNTEAFF. The variable domain in full, completed from reference TRBV7-2 and TRBJ1-1, reads GAGVSQSPSNKVTEKGKDVELRCDPISGHTALYWYRQSLGQGLEFLIYFQGNSAPDKSGLPSDRFSAERTGGSVSTLTIQRTQQEDSAVYLCANSLWGNTEAFFGQGTRLTVV.

V is TRBV9 and J is TRBJ2-3; D possibly uses TRBD1 or TRBD2 (6 bases each). This CDR3 comprises 16 residues. Per the germline V gene, CDR1 is SGDLS and CDR2 is YYNGEE. Deletions cut 0 bases from V and 0 bases from J, with 11 bases between. The CDR3 DNA is TGTGCCAGCAGCGTAGCTCCGGGGGCAAGCACAGATACGCAGTATTTT. It translates to CASSVAPGASTDTQYF.

With regard to this clone: A much larger clone differs from this one at a single base, so this may be a read error. The sample contains more than one DNA sequence encoding this CDR3. The chain uses TRBV18 and TRBJ1-2; perhaps TRBD1 as D (6 bases). The CDR3 is 15 amino acids. Germline-derived CDR1 and CDR2 are KGHSH and LQKENI. Trimming left V 6 bases short and J 8 bases short, with 22 bases between. CDR3 DNA: TGTGCCAGCTCGCAATTACCGGGACAAGGGGACGGCTACACCTTC. It is translated as CASSQLPGQGDGYTF.

The V gene is TRBV7-8, the J gene TRBJ2-1; no definite D call. V gave up 5 bases and J gave up 10 bases, with 9 bases separating them. The CDR3 extends over 11 amino acids. Germline-derived CDR1 and CDR2 are SGHVS and FQNEAQ. The CDR3: CASSPRQEQFF. The CDR3 nucleotides are TGTGCCAGCAGCCCTAGACAAGAGCAGTTCTTC.

The chain has TRBV2 and TRBJ2-5, with TRBD1 identical over 9 bases. The CDR3 contains 14 residues. V lost 5 bases and J lost 4; bases outside the gene matches: 5. Per the germline V gene, CDR1 is SNHLY and CDR2 is FYNNEI. The CDR3 nucleotides are TGTGCCAGCAGTTCTCGGACAGGGGCAGAGACCCAGTACTTC. Translating gives CASSSRTGAETQYF. Full variable domain (rest looked up from reference TRBV2 and TRBJ2-5): EPEVTQTPSHQVTQMGQEVILRCVPISNHLYFYWYRQILGQKVEFLVSFYNNEISEKSEIFDDQFSVERPDGSNFTLKIRSTKLEDSAMYFCASSSRTGAETQYFGPGTRLLVL.

The chain links TRBV12-3 or TRBV12-4 to TRBJ1-6, with D unclear. The V end lost 6 bases, the J end lost 9 bases, and 12 bases lay between the germline ends. The CDR3 has 13 residues. Here the CDR3 DNA reads TGTGCCAGCAGGCCGGGCGTCGGTTCACCCCTCCACTTT. Residues: CASRPGVGSPLHF.

This clone was counted only a few times. The rearrangement joins TRBV18 to TRBJ1-2; TRBD1 matches at 12 bases. The CDR3 contains 14 residues. The V and J ends lost 3 bases and 7 bases, in that order; junction bases with no gene match: 3. Germline V gives CDR1 KGHSH, CDR2 LQKENI. The CDR3 loop is CASSPGTGGSGYTF. The CDR3 DNA reads TGTGCCAGCTCACCTGGGACAGGGGGCTCTGGCTACACCTTC.

As regards this clone: The junction shows a germline mismatch at one end, possibly a read error. The sample has other DNA sequences that encode this CDR3 too. The V gene is TRBV25-1, the J gene TRBJ1-2; 10 bases map to TRBD1. Per the germline V gene, CDR1 is MGHDK and CDR2 is SYGVNS. The CDR3 has 14 residues. The CDR3: CASSDWTGGFGYTF. The CDR3 DNA sequence: TGTGCCAGCAGTGATTGGACAGGGGGGTTTGGCTATACCTTC.

The chain recombines TRBV6-6 with TRBJ1-5, with 7 bases that match TRBD1. Germline V gene sequence: CDR1 MNHNY, CDR2 SVGAGI (reference sequence). The CDR3 loop spans 14 amino acids. Losses at the gene ends were 6 bases for V and 1 base for J; bases not matched to a gene: 3. CDR3 sequence (DNA): TGTGCCAGCAGACTGACAGGGAGCAATCAGCCCCAGCATTTT. Translated: CASRLTGSNQPQHF.

This chain joins TRBV10-3 and TRBJ1-2, with D unclear. CDR3 length equals 12 residues. Trimming pared 9 bases from V and 3 bases from J, leaving 11 bases between. Germline assignment: CDR1 ENHRY and CDR2 SYGVKD. CDR3: CAIRSTDYGYTF. DNA of the CDR3: TGTGCCATACGGAGTACAGACTATGGCTACACCTTC.

The V and J genes are TRBV30 and TRBJ1-5, with D uncertain. The germline V gene has CDR1 GTSNPN and CDR2 SVGIG (reference sequence). V was cut by 0 bases and J by 6 bases, with 12 bases left in between. CDR3 length: 14 residues. CDR3 coding DNA: TGTGCCTGGAGTGTCTCTCATCCAGGTCAGCCCCAGCATTTT. It specifies CAWSVSHPGQPQHF.

The rearrangement links TRBV19 to TRBJ1-6; 7 bases line up with TRBD1. The CDR3 is 14 residues long. The ends lost 8 bases at V and 7 bases at J; junction bases unmatched: 8. In germline, CDR1 is LNHDA, CDR2 SQIVND (reference sequence). The CDR3 here is CASRQTGWNSPLHF. The CDR3 DNA follows: TGTGCCAGTCGCCAGACAGGGTGGAATTCACCCCTCCACTTT.

The chain couples TRBV9 to TRBJ2-2; 7 bases fit TRBD1. The V gene's germline CDR1 is SGDLS and CDR2 YYNGEE. CDR3 size: 14 residues. The J segment lost 4 bases and the V segment lost 2 bases, leaving 2 bases of the junction unmatched. The CDR3 loop is CASSVDRATGELFF. CDR3 sequence (DNA): TGTGCCAGCAGCGTCGACAGGGCCACCGGGGAGCTGTTTTTT.